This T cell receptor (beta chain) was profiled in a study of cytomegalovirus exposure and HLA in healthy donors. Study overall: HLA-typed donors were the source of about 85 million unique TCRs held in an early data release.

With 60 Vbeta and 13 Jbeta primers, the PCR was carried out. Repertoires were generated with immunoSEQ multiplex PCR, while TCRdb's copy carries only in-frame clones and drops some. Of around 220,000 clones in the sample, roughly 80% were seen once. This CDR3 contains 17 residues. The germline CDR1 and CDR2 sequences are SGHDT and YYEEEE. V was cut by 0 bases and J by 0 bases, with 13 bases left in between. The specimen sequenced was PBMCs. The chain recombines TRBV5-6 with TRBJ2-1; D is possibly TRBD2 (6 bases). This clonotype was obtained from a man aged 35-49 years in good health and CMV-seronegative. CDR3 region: CASSLAQRASSYNEQFF. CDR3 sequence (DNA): TGTGCCAGCAGCTTGGCCCAGCGGGCTAGCTCCTACAATGAGCAGTTCTTC. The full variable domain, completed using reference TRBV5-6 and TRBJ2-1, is DAGVTQSPTHLIKTRGQQVTLRCSPKSGHDTVSWYQQALGQGPQFIFQYYEEEERQRGNFPDRFSGHQFPNYSSELNVNALLLGDSALYLCASSLAQRASSYNEQFFGPGTRLTVL.